These 10 T cell receptor beta chains were all obtained from the same sample, sequenced in a study of T cell repertoires in cytomegalovirus infection. No antigens are known for them. MiXCR was run by TCRdb on the reads, yielding one entry per CDR3 protein. The sample holds over 100,000 distinct CDR3 sequences, roughly a tenth seen once. Source material: PBMCs, sequenced either directly or after in vitro stimulation (not recorded which). The receptors derive from a human donor in good health (CMV status not recorded). Some clones in this sample may be carry-over from other donors' samples.

The chain carries TRBV30 and TRBJ1-2; D not certain. The V gene lost 3 bases and the J gene lost 7 bases, with 18 bases spanning the gap. CDR3 length equals 14 residues. The germline gives CDR1 GTSNPN, CDR2 SVGIG (reference sequence). CDR3 amino acids: CAWREDGFSSGYTF. Written as DNA, the CDR3 is TGTGCCTGGAGAGAGGATGGGTTCTCCTCTGGCTACACCTTC.

This clonotype was counted many times. The chain employs TRBV7-9 and TRBJ1-1; 7 nucleotides match TRBD1. In germline, CDR1 is SEHNR, CDR2 FQNEAQ (reference sequence). The CDR3 spans 14 residues. V lost 4 bases to trimming and J lost 4 bases; unmatched junction nucleotides: 6. In DNA, the CDR3 is TGTGCCAGCAGCTGGGCCTCAGGGGGCACTGAAGCTTTCTTT. The encoded protein is CASSWASGGTEAFF.

The chain couples TRBV6-8 to TRBJ1-3; D might be TRBD1 (5 bases). The CDR3 covers 11 residues. Germline V gives CDR1 MNHGY, CDR2 SAAAGT. V shed 7 bases and J shed 4 bases, with 5 bases lying between them. CDR3 sequence reads: CASTGGNTIYF. CDR3 coding DNA: TGTGCCAGCACAGGGGGAAACACCATATATTTT.

The sample holds many counts of this clonotype. The chain carries TRBV19 and TRBJ2-1; D is perhaps TRBD2 (5 bases). CDR1 is LNHDA and CDR2 is SQIVND in the germline V gene (reference sequence). The CDR3 is 15 residues long. V lost 5 bases and J 0 bases, leaving 11 bases between the germline ends. The CDR3 loop is CASSVDSSSYNEQFF. CDR3 nucleotides: TGTGCCAGTAGTGTGGACTCGAGCTCCTACAATGAGCAGTTCTTC.

This clonotype has ten or more counts. The chain links TRBV28 to TRBJ1-5; a possible D gene is TRBD1 (5 bases). V was clipped by 2 bases and J by 6 bases, with 14 bases between them. This CDR3 has 15 amino acids. CDR1 is MDHEN and CDR2 is SYDVKM in the germline V gene. CDR3 region: CASSLRVGTGQPQHF. In DNA form, the CDR3 reads TGTGCCAGCAGTTTACGCGTAGGGACGGGTCAGCCCCAGCATTTT.

The chain is built from TRBV7-3 and TRBJ2-7, with D possibly called TRBD1 or TRBD2 (5 bases each). The CDR3 has 14 residues. Germline V gives CDR1 SGHTA, CDR2 FQGTGA. The ends were cut back, 2 bases at V and 2 bases at J, with 10 bases in the middle. CDR3 nucleotides: TGTGCCAGCAGCTTAGTCGGGACGACCTACGAGCAGTACTTC. Amino acid sequence: CASSLVGTTYEQYF.

This clonotype was seen at least ten times. J is TRBJ1-5 and V is TRBV24-1; D gene uncertain. Trimming cost V 4 bases and J 4 bases, with 7 bases left between them. Per the germline V gene, CDR1 is KGHDR and CDR2 is SFDVKD. The CDR3 is 13 residues long. CDR3 region: CATSENMNQPQHF. CDR3 DNA sequence: TGTGCCACCAGTGAGAACATGAATCAGCCCCAGCATTTT.

This clonotype was recorded at least ten times. The chain employs TRBV4-3 and TRBJ2-7, with D hard to call. CDR1 LGHNA and CDR2 YSLEER come from the germline V gene. Trimming left V 1 base short and J 1 base short, with 8 bases between. This CDR3 contains 14 residues. DNA of the CDR3: TGCGCCAGCAGCCAAGGCTACCCATCCTACGAGCAGTACTTC. Amino acid sequence: CASSQGYPSYEQYF.

This clonotype turned up a few times. The V gene is TRBV6-2 or TRBV6-3, the J gene TRBJ2-1, with D possibly matching TRBD2 (6 bases). This CDR3 has 15 residues. The V gene's germline CDR1 is MNHEY and CDR2 SVGEGT. Trimming left V 1 base short and J 9 bases short, with 16 bases between. Written as DNA, the CDR3 is TGTGCCAGCAGTTACTGGCGGGGAAAGGGGAGTGAGCAGTTCTTC. Its translation is CASSYWRGKGSEQFF.

The chain carries TRBV27 and TRBJ2-1; D gene unclear. The V gene lost 2 bases and the J gene lost 8 bases, with 19 bases spanning the gap. The CDR3 spans 16 residues. Germline CDR1 reads MNHEY; CDR2 reads SMNVEV (reference sequence). The CDR3 here is CASSLTEPLKADEQFF. CDR3 DNA: TGTGCCAGCAGTTTAACGGAGCCCCTCAAGGCGGATGAGCAGTTCTTC.